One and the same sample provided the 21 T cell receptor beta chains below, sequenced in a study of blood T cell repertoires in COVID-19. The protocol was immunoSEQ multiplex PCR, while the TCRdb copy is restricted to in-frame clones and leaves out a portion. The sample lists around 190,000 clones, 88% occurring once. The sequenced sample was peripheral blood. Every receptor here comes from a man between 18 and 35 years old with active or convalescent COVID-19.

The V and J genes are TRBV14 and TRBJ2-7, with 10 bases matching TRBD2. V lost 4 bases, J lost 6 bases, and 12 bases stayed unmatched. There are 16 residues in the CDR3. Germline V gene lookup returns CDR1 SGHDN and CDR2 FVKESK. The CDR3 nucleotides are TGTGCCAGCAGCCCAGGTAGAGCTAGCGGGAGCGGCGAGCAGTACTTC. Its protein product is CASSPGRASGSGEQYF.

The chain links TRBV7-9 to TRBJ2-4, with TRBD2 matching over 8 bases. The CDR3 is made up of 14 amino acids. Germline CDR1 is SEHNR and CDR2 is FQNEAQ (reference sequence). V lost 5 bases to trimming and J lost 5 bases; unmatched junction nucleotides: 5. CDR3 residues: CASSHTSGENIQYF. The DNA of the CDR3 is TGTGCCAGCAGCCACACTAGCGGAGAAAACATTCAGTACTTC.

CDR3 coding DNA: TGCAGCGTTCAGGGGGCGGATGGCTACACCTTC. Translated, it gives CSVQGADGYTF. The J gene is TRBJ1-2, the V gene TRBV29-1, with 8 bases lining up with TRBD1. Germline CDR1 and CDR2: SQVTM and ANQGSEA. V gave up 5 bases and J gave up 6 bases; unmatched junction bases: 2. The CDR3 is made up of 11 amino acids.

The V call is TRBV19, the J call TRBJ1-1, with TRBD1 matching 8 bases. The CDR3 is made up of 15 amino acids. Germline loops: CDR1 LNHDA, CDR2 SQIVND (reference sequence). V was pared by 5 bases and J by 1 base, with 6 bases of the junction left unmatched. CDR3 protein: CASSPRGQGNTEAFF. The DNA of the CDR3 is TGTGCCAGTAGTCCCCGAGGACAGGGGAACACTGAAGCTTTCTTT.

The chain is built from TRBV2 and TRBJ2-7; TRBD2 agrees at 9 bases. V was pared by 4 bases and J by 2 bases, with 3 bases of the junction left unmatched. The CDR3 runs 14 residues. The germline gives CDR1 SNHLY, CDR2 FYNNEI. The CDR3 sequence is CASSGTSATYEQYF. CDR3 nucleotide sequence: TGTGCCAGCAGTGGGACTAGCGCCACCTACGAGCAGTACTTC. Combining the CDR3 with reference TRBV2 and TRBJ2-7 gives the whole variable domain EPEVTQTPSHQVTQMGQEVILRCVPISNHLYFYWYRQILGQKVEFLVSFYNNEISEKSEIFDDQFSVERPDGSNFTLKIRSTKLEDSAMYFCASSGTSATYEQYFGPGTRLTVT.

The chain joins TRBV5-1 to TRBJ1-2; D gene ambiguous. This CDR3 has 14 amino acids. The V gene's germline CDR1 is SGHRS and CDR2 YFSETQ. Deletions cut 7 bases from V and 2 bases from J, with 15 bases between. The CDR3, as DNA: TGCGCCAGCCGGTATAATGACAAGAACTATGGCTACACCTTC. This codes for CASRYNDKNYGYTF.

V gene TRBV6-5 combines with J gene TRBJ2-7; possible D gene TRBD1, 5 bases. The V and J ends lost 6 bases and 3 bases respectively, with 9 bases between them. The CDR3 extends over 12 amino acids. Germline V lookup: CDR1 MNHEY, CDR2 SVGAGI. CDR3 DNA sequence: TGTGCCAGCAGGGACACCTTCTACGAGCAGTACTTC. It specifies CASRDTFYEQYF.

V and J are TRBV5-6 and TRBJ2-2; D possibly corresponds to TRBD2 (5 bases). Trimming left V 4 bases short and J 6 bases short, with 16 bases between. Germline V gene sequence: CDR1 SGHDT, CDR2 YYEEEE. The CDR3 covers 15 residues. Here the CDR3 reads CASSPIDYLPGELFF. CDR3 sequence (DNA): TGTGCCAGCAGCCCGATCGACTATCTTCCCGGGGAGCTGTTTTTT.

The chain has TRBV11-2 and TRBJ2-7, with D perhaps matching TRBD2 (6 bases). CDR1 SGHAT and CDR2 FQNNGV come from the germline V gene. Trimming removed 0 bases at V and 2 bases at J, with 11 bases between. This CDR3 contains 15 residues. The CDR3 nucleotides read TGTGCCAGCAGCTTAGAAGGAGGGGTTACCTACGAGCAGTACTTC. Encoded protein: CASSLEGGVTYEQYF.

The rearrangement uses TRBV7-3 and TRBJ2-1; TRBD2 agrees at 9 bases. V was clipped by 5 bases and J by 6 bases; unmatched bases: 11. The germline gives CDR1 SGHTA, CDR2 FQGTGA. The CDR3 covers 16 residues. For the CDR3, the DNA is TGTGCCAGCAGCCCCCAGGTAGCGGGAGCAACCAATGAGCAGTTCTTC. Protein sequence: CASSPQVAGATNEQFF.

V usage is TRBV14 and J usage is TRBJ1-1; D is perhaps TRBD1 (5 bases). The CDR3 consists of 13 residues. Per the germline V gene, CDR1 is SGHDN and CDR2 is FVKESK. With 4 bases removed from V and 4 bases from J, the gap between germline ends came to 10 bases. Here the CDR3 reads CASSLRGGTEAFF. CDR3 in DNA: TGTGCCAGCAGCCTAAGGGGTGGCACTGAAGCTTTCTTT. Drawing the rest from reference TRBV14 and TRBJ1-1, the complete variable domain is EAGVTQFPSHSVIEKGQTVTLRCDPISGHDNLYWYRRVMGKEIKFLLHFVKESKQDESGMPNNRFLAERTGGTYSTLKVQPAELEDSGVYFCASSLRGGTEAFFGQGTRLTVV.

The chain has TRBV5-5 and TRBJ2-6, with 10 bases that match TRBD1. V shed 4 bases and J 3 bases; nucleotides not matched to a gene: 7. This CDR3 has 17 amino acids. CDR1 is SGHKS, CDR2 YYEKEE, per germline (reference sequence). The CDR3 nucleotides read TGTGCCAGCAGCCTCGGACAGGGGGTATATGGGGCCAACGTCCTGACTTTC. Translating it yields CASSLGQGVYGANVLTF.

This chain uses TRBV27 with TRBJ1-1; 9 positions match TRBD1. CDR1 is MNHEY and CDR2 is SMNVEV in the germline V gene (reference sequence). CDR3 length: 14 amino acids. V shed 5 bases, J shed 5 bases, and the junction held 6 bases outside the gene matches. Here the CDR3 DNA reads TGTGCCAGCAGTAGGGGACAGGGTAAAACTGAAGCTTTCTTT. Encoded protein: CASSRGQGKTEAFF.

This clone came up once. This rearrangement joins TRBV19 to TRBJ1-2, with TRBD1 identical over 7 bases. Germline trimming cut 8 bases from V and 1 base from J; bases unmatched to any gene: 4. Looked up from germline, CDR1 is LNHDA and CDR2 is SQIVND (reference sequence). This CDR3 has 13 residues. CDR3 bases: TGTGCCAGTGAAGACAGGGATAACTATGGCTACACCTTC. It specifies CASEDRDNYGYTF.

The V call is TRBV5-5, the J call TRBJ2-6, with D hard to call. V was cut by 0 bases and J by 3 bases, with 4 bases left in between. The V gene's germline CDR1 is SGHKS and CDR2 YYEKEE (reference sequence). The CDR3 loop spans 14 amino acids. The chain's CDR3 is CASSLVGGANVLTF. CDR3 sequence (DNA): TGTGCCAGCAGCTTGGTCGGTGGGGCCAACGTCCTGACTTTC.

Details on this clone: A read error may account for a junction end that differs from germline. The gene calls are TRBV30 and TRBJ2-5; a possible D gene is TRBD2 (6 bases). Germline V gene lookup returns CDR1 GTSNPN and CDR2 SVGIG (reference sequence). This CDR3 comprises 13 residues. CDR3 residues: CAGRDRGQETQYF. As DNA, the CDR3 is TGTGCCGGGAGAGATCGGGGGCAAGAGACCCAGTACTTC.

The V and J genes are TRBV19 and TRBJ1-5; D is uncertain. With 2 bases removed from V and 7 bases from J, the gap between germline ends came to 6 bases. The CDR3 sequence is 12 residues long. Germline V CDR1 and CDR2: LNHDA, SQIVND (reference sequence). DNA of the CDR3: TGTGCCAGTAGTATATCGAGGCAGCCCCAGCATTTT. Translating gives CASSISRQPQHF.

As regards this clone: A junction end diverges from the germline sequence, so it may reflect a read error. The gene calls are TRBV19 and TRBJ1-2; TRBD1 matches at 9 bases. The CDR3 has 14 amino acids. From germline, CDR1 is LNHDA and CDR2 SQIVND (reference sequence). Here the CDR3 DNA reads TGTGCCAGTACTATACAGGGGGCGAACTATGGCTACACCTTC. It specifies CASTIQGANYGYTF. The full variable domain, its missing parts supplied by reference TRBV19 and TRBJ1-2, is DGGITQSPKYLFRKEGQNVTLSCEQNLNHDAMYWYRQDPGQGLRLIYYSQIVNDFQKGDIAEGYSVSREKKESFPLTVTSAQKNPTAFYLCASTIQGANYGYTFGSGTRLTVV.

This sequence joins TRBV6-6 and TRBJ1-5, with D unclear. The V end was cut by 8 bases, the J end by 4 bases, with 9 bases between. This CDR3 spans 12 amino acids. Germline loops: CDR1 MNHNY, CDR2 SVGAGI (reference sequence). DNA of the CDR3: TGTGCCAGCTGCCGGGGAAATCAGCCCCAGCATTTT. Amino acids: CASCRGNQPQHF.

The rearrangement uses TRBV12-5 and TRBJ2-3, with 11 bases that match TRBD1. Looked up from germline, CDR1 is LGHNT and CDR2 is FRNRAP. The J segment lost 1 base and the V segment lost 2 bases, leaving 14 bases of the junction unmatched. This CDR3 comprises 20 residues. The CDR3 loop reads CASGLSWGTGGTFRTDTQYF. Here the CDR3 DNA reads TGTGCTAGTGGTTTGTCCTGGGGGACAGGGGGTACCTTTCGCACAGATACGCAGTATTTT.

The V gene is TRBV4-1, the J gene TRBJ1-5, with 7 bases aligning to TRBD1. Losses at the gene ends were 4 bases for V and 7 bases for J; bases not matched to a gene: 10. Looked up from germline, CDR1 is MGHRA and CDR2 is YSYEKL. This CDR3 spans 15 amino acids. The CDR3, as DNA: TGCGCCAGCAGCCCTTACCACAGGGGCGGGCAGCCCCAGCATTTT. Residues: CASSPYHRGGQPQHF.